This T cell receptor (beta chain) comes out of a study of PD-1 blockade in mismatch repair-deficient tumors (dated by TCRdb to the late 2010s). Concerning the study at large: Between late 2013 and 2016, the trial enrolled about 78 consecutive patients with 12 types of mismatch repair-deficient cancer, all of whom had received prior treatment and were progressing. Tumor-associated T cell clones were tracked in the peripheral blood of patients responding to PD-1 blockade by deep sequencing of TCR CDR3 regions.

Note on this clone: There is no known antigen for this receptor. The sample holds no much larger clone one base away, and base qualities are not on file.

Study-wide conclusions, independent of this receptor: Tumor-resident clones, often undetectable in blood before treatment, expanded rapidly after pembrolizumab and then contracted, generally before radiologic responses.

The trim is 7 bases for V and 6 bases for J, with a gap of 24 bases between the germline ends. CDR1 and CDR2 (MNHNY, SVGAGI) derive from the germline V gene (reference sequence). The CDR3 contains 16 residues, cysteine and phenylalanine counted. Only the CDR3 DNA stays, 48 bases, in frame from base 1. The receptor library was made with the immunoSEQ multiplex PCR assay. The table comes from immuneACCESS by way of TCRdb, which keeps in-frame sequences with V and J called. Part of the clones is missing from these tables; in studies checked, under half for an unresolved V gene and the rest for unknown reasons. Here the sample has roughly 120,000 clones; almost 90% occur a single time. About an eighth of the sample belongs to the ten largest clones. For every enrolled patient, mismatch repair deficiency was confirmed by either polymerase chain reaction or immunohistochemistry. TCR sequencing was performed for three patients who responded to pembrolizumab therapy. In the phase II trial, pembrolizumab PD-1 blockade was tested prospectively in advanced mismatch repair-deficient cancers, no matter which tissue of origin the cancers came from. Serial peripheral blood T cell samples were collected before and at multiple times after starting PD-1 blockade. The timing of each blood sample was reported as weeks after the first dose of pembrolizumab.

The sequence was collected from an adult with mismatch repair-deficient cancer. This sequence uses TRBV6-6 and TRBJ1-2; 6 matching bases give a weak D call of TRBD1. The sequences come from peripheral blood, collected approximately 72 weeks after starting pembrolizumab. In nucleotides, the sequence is TGTGCCAGCACCTCTGGGACACCGCCCTCTCCGGATGGCTACACCTTC. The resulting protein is CASTSGTPPSPDGYTF.